This TCR beta chain was profiled in a study of shared T cell receptors in the human thymus. Some clones are missing from TCRdb's copy, which holds only in-frame ones; the method was immunoSEQ multiplex PCR. Found here are roughly 68,000 clones, roughly 96% of them singletons; the top ten hold less than 0.04%. The CDR3 consists of 15 residues. Trimming cost V 4 bases and J 0 bases; bases outside gene matches: 5. Germline V CDR1 and CDR2: SGHRS, YFSETQ. Material for sequencing was thymocytes. The rearrangement uses TRBV5-1 and TRBJ2-7; 9 nucleotides align to TRBD1. The sequence was collected from a human donor. The CDR3 here is CASSNRGPSSYEQYF. CDR3 coding DNA: TGCGCCAGCAGCAACAGGGGGCCCAGCTCCTACGAGCAGTACTTC. The full variable domain, with the rest looked up from reference TRBV5-1 and TRBJ2-7, is KAGVTQTPRYLIKTRGQQVTLSCSPISGHRSVSWYQQTPGQGLQFLFEYFSETQRNKGNFPGRFSGRQFSNSRSEMNVSTLELGDSALYLCASSNRGPSSYEQYFGPGTRLTVT.